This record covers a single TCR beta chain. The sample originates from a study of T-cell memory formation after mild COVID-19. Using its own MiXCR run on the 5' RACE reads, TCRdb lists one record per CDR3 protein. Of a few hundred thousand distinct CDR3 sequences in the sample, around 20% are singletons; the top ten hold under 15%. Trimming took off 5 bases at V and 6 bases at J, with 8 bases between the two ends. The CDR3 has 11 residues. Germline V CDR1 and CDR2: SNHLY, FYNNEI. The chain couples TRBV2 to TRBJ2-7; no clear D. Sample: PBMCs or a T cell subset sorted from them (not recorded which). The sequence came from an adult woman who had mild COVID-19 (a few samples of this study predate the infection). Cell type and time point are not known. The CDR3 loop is CASSIGLEQYF. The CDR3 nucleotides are TGTGCCAGCAGTATTGGGCTCGAGCAGTACTTC.